This record looks at one T cell receptor beta chain sequence and its context. Its antigen is still unknown. The sample originates from a study of T cell responses to AZD1222 COVID-19 vaccine. General observations from the study: White British ancestry dominated among donors, who included more females, and clonal diversity was possibly underestimated. Spike-specific TCR repertoires showed rising breadth and depth after two AZD1222 doses. It was only after the peak T cell response that any repertoires were sampled.

The data were produced by immunoSEQ multiplex PCR, yet TCRdb's version contains in-frame clones alone and is incomplete. The sample includes just under 90,000 clones, approximately 90% seen only once; the top ten take approximately 5.1%. V gave up 3 bases and J gave up 6 bases; unmatched junction bases: 2. CDR1 is GTSNPN, CDR2 SVGIG, per germline (reference sequence). CDR3 length: 13 amino acids. Second-dose groups at about 4 or about 12 weeks were pooled. The sequences come from peripheral blood, collected 28 days after the second AZD1222 dose. The sequence came from an adult who received the AZD1222 COVID-19 vaccine. The V call is TRBV30, the J call TRBJ1-5; TRBD1 matches 10 bases. The CDR3 DNA reads as TGTGCCTGGAGGGGACAGGGGACTCAGCCCCAGCATTTT. This translates into CAWRGQGTQPQHF.